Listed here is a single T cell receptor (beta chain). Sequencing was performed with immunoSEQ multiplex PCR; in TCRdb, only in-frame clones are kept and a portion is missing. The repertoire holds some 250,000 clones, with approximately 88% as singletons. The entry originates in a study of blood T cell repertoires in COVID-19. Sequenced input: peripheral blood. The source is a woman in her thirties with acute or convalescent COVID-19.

The CDR3 sequence is CASSQERTSHEQYF. The CDR3 DNA follows: TGTGCCAGCAGCCAAGAACGGACTAGCCACGAGCAGTACTTC. The rearrangement links TRBV4-2 to TRBJ2-7; 8 bases match TRBD2. The V gene's germline CDR1 is LGHNA and CDR2 YNFKEQ. Trimming cost V 0 bases and J 5 bases; bases outside gene matches: 3. This CDR3 comprises 14 residues.